A selection of T cell receptor beta chains follows, all from one sample in a study of cytomegalovirus exposure and HLA in healthy donors. Sequencing used immunoSEQ multiplex PCR; TCRdb keeps in-frame clones, though not all of them. Of about 190,000 clones in the sample, more than 70% were seen once. The source material was PBMCs. The receptors derive from a woman aged 18 to 35 in good health and CMV-seronegative. Each CDR3 is given with its conserved first and last residue. A D gene is named only where the DNA matches it firmly. Only some rows state a clone size, as once, few, many or a class for expanded clones.

. | . | TRBJ2-2 | TRBV11-3 | CASSLSTGELFF | TGTGCCAGCAGCTTGTCAACCGGGGAGCTGTTTTTT
. | TRBD2 | TRBJ2-3 | TRBV27 | CASSFGGSGSTDTQYF | TGTGCCAGCAGTTTCGGTGGTAGCGGGAGCACAGATACGCAGTATTTT
. | TRBD1 | TRBJ1-1 | TRBV5-4 | CASSLSQGIVTEAFF | TGTGCCAGCAGCTTGTCACAGGGGATAGTTACTGAAGCTTTCTTT
. | . | TRBJ1-5 | TRBV6-6 | CASQASNQPQHF | TGTGCCAGCCAGGCTAGCAATCAGCCCCAGCATTTT
. | . | TRBJ1-1 | TRBV19 | CASSLLQGGGTEAFF | TGTGCCAGTAGTCTCTTACAGGGTGGAGGCACTGAAGCTTTCTTT
. | TRBD2 | TRBJ2-1 | TRBV5-1 | CASSWGLAGLGHNEQFF | TGCGCCAGCAGCTGGGGACTAGCGGGACTGGGGCACAATGAGCAGTTCTTC
few | . | TRBJ2-3 | TRBV10-3 | CAISESGRGGTDTQYF | TGTGCCATCAGTGAGTCGGGGCGGGGAGGCACAGATACGCAGTATTTT
. | . | TRBJ1-5 | TRBV5-6 | CASSAQGYSNQPQHF | TGTGCCAGCAGCGCGCAGGGTTATAGCAATCAGCCCCAGCATTTT
few | TRBD2 | TRBJ2-7 | TRBV4-1 | CASSQLRAGGHYEQYF | TGCGCCAGCAGCCAACTAAGAGCGGGGGGACACTACGAGCAGTACTTC
. | . | TRBJ1-2 | TRBV5-6 | CASSLGVSRVDTF | TGTGCCAGCAGCTTGGGGGTTTCTCGGGTTGACACCTTC
. | . | TRBJ2-3 | TRBV5-1 | CASSFAGLTDTQYF | TGCGCCAGCAGCTTCGCGGGGCTTACAGATACGCAGTATTTT
. | . | TRBJ2-7 | TRBV5-6 | CASSFAVTGEQYF | TGTGCCAGCAGCTTCGCGGTGACAGGCGAGCAGTACTTC
. | TRBD2 | TRBJ2-5 | TRBV30 | CAWSKGTSGKETQYF | TGTGCCTGGAGTAAGGGGACTAGCGGCAAAGAGACCCAGTACTTC
. | . | TRBJ2-1 | TRBV6-5 | CASSFRDNEQFF | TGTGCCAGCAGTTTCCGGGACAATGAGCAGTTCTTC
. | . | TRBJ1-1 | TRBV10-2 | CAISGSGNTEAFF | TGCGCCATATCAGGGTCCGGGAACACTGAAGCTTTCTTT
. | . | TRBJ1-2 | TRBV29-1 | CSVGFSGDLGYGYTF | TGCAGCGTTGGATTCTCAGGGGATCTGGGCTATGGCTACACCTTC
. | TRBD2 | TRBJ2-1 | TRBV5-1 | CASGSAGGIDEQFF | TGCGCCAGCGGGTCAGCGGGAGGAATAGATGAGCAGTTCTTC
. | . | TRBJ2-7 | TRBV18 | CASSPSNYEQYF | TGTGCCAGCTCACCGTCAAACTACGAGCAGTACTTC
. | TRBD2 | TRBJ2-7 | TRBV29-1 | CSVRSGTSASYEQYF | TGCAGCGTTCGATCCGGGACTAGCGCTAGTTACGAGCAGTACTTC
. | . | TRBJ1-1 | TRBV25-1 | CASILQPTVNPEAFF | TGTGCCAGCATCCTACAACCGACTGTTAATCCTGAAGCTTTCTTT
once | . | TRBJ2-1 | TRBV5-8 | CASSLALLSSYNEQFF | TGTGCCAGCAGCTTGGCCCTCTTGAGCTCCTACAATGAGCAGTTCTTC
. | TRBD1 | TRBJ2-5 | TRBV11-1 | CASSLGDRRLKETQYF | TGTGCCAGCAGCTTAGGGGACAGGAGATTAAAAGAGACCCAGTACTTC
. | . | TRBJ1-2 | TRBV5-8 | CASSYRGLDGYTF | TGTGCCAGCAGCTATCGGGGGTTAGATGGCTACACCTTC
. | TRBD2 | TRBJ2-7 | TRBV6-5 | CASSYGSGGTYEQYF | TGTGCCAGCAGTTACGGCAGCGGGGGAACCTACGAGCAGTACTTC
. | . | TRBJ2-2 | TRBV29-1 | CSVAGTGELFF | TGCAGCGTTGCGGGCACCGGGGAGCTGTTTTTT
. | . | TRBJ1-3 | TRBV10-3 | CATVGQSGSGNTIYF | TGTGCCACCGTAGGACAGTCGGGCTCTGGAAACACCATATATTTT
. | . | TRBJ2-3 | TRBV20-1 | CSAFQADTQYF | TGCAGTGCCTTTCAGGCGGATACGCAGTATTTT
once | . | TRBJ1-1 | TRBV6-1 | CASSDPGALQNTEAFF | TGTGCCAGCAGTGACCCTGGTGCACTCCAAAACACTGAAGCTTTCTTT
. | TRBD2 | TRBJ2-3 | TRBV5-1 | CASSPRTSGTVTDTQYF | TGCGCCAGCAGCCCTAGGACTAGCGGGACTGTCACAGATACGCAGTATTTT
once | . | TRBJ1-5 | TRBV7-2 | CASSLSREGNQPQHF | TGTGCCAGCAGCTTAAGCAGGGAAGGCAATCAGCCCCAGCATTTT
. | . | TRBJ1-1 | TRBV29-1 | CSVEDQGYLYNTEAFF | TGCAGCGTTGAAGATCAGGGGTATCTCTATAACACTGAAGCTTTCTTT
. | . | TRBJ2-6 | TRBV6-1 | CASSEALPIRSGANVLTF | TGTGCCAGCAGTGAAGCCCTACCTATCCGCTCTGGGGCCAACGTCCTGACTTTC
. | TRBD2 | TRBJ2-1 | TRBV29-1 | CSVEDIFAGDNEQFF | TGCAGCGTTGAAGATATCTTTGCGGGGGACAATGAGCAGTTCTTC
. | TRBD2 | TRBJ2-5 | TRBV5-4 | CASSLVGLAKTQETQYF | TGTGCCAGCAGCTTGGTAGGACTAGCGAAAACTCAAGAGACCCAGTACTTC
. | . | TRBJ2-5 | TRBV6-5 | CASSQNGGPQETQYF | TGTGCCAGCAGTCAGAACGGGGGTCCCCAAGAGACCCAGTACTTC
. | TRBD1 | TRBJ2-7 | TRBV2 | CASMGQGFYEQYF | TGTGCCAGCATGGGACAGGGGTTCTACGAGCAGTACTTC
once | TRBD1 | TRBJ2-7 | TRBV27 | CASSHDRGYEQYF | TGTGCCAGCAGCCACGACAGGGGGTACGAGCAGTACTTC
. | TRBD1 | TRBJ1-1 | TRBV19 | CASSIGGGRTEAFF | TGTGCCAGTAGTATAGGAGGGGGCAGGACTGAAGCTTTCTTT
once | TRBD2 | TRBJ2-1 | TRBV6-5 | CASSVLAGGNEQFF | TGTGCCAGCAGCGTACTAGCGGGAGGCAATGAGCAGTTCTTC
. | TRBD2 | TRBJ2-5 | TRBV19 | CASSTSSGGPQETQYF | TGTGCCAGTAGTACATCTAGCGGGGGGCCTCAAGAGACCCAGTACTTC
. | TRBD1 | TRBJ1-1 | TRBV11-1 | CASSIYRGLNTEAFF | TGTGCCAGCAGCATATACAGGGGGCTTAACACTGAAGCTTTCTTT
. | TRBD1 | TRBJ2-2 | TRBV2 | CASRQPGQGVVGELFF | TGTGCCAGCAGACAACCGGGACAGGGGGTCGTCGGGGAGCTGTTTTTT
. | TRBD1 | TRBJ2-3 | TRBV11-2 | CASSPGTGDTDTQYF | TGTGCCAGCAGCCCCGGGACAGGAGACACAGATACGCAGTATTTT
once | TRBD2 | TRBJ2-1 | TRBV10-1 | CASSELSSGSYNEQFF | TGCGCCAGCAGTGAGTTGTCTAGCGGGAGCTACAATGAGCAGTTCTTC